This passage covers 32 T cell receptor beta chains from one sample sequenced in a study of cytomegalovirus exposure and HLA in healthy donors. A multiplex PCR was run with 60 Vbeta primers and 13 Jbeta primers. Generated by immunoSEQ multiplex PCR, the TCRdb table keeps only in-frame clones and is missing some. The sample comprises 90,000 to 150,000 clones, around 80% of which are singletons, and about 0.22% rests with the top ten. The sample comprised PBMCs. These receptor sequences come from a man between 50 and 59 years old in good health and CMV-seronegative.

The sample holds one count of this clone. The chain combines TRBV12-5 with TRBJ2-1, with 9 positions matching TRBD2. The CDR3 consists of 17 residues. Germline assignment: CDR1 LGHNT and CDR2 FRNRAP. V trimming: 0 bases; J trimming: 5 bases; junction bases outside the gene matches: 8. The CDR3 region has the DNA TGTGCTAGTGGTTTGGTACTTTCGCGGGGGGGGAACAATGAGCAGTTCTTC. Its translation is CASGLVLSRGGNNEQFF.

V usage is TRBV6-1 and J usage is TRBJ1-2, with a weak D call TRBD1 (5 bases). Germline V CDR1 and CDR2: MNHNS, SASEGT. The CDR3 spans 15 residues. V gave up 0 bases and J gave up 4 bases, with 12 bases separating them. In nucleotides, the CDR3 is TGTGCCAGCAGTGAAGCGCGGGGCGAGAGCTATGGCTACACCTTC. It specifies CASSEARGESYGYTF.

The genes are TRBV2 and TRBJ2-5, with TRBD2 identical over 9 bases. The J call may be incorrect, as the DNA end agrees better with TRBJ2-7. The CDR3 length is 15 residues. CDR1 is SNHLY and CDR2 is FYNNEI in the germline V gene. CDR3 coding DNA: TGTGCCAGCAAACCAACGTCCGCGGGGGGGAACGAGCAGTACTTC. The encoded protein is CASKPTSAGGNEQYF.

The chain joins TRBV5-1 to TRBJ1-1; 8 nucleotides align to TRBD1. The CDR3 consists of 13 residues. The germline V gene has CDR1 SGHRS and CDR2 YFSETQ. V was clipped by 2 bases and J by 8 bases; unmatched bases: 5. The CDR3 coding sequence is TGCGCCAGCAGCTTCGGACAGGGCGCGGAAGCTTTCTTT. Its protein is CASSFGQGAEAFF.

The V and J genes are TRBV7-2 and TRBJ1-3; D is unresolved. The CDR3 covers 14 residues. The V and J ends lost 7 bases and 4 bases respectively, with 14 bases between them. CDR1 is SGHTA and CDR2 is FQGNSA in the germline V gene. CDR3 sequence reads: CASTEGLSGNTIYF. The CDR3 nucleotides are TGTGCCAGCACTGAGGGCTTGTCCGGAAACACCATATATTTT.

The V and J genes are TRBV28 and TRBJ1-6, with 10 nucleotides matching TRBD1. The CDR3 covers 16 residues. Germline V gene sequence: CDR1 MDHEN, CDR2 SYDVKM. V shed 6 bases and J 7 bases; nucleotides not matched to a gene: 9. CDR3: CASSDTGTGANSPLHF. The CDR3 DNA reads as TGTGCCAGCAGCGACACCGGGACAGGGGCCAATTCACCCCTCCACTTT.

The chain joins TRBV10-3 to TRBJ1-4; 7 bases are shared with TRBD1. This CDR3 is 14 amino acids long. V was clipped by 3 bases and J by 6 bases; unmatched bases: 4. Per the germline V gene, CDR1 is ENHRY and CDR2 is SYGVKD. The DNA of the CDR3 is TGTGCCATCAGTGACCGGACAGGTGATGAAAAACTGTTTTTT. Translating it yields CAISDRTGDEKLFF.

The chain joins TRBV10-3 to TRBJ2-7; the match to TRBD2 covers 9 bases. V was pared by 0 bases and J by 5 bases, with 14 bases of the junction left unmatched. The CDR3 runs to 18 residues. Germline loops: CDR1 ENHRY, CDR2 SYGVKD. CDR3 residues: CAISESGGRAVGVDEQYF. CDR3 nucleotide sequence: TGTGCCATCAGTGAGTCGGGCGGGAGGGCGGTAGGAGTCGACGAGCAGTACTTC.

In the case of this clone: Mismatch with germline at one junction end may stem from a read error. This chain connects TRBV7-8 to TRBJ1-2; D is ambiguous. The CDR3 runs to 11 residues. The germline V gene has CDR1 SGHVS and CDR2 FQNEAQ. The CDR3 is CASSLGRLPSF. CDR3 coding DNA: TGTGCCAGCAGCTTAGGCCGACTCCCCTCCTTC.

The chain links TRBV6-6 to TRBJ1-4; 7 bases line up with TRBD1. V lost 0 bases, J lost 5 bases, and 3 bases stayed unmatched. Germline V CDR1 and CDR2: MNHNY, SVGAGI (reference sequence). The CDR3 spans 15 residues. The CDR3 loop reads CASSYSNRGNEKLFF. Written as DNA, the CDR3 is TGTGCCAGCAGTTACTCGAACAGGGGAAATGAAAAACTGTTTTTT.

The rearrangement links TRBV6-1 to TRBJ1-1; D gene ambiguous. Trimming left V 4 bases short and J 3 bases short, with 9 bases between. The CDR3 contains 13 residues. Germline V gene sequence: CDR1 MNHNS, CDR2 SASEGT. CDR3 sequence (DNA): TGTGCCAGCAGTGCTACGGGAGACACTGAAGCTTTCTTT. Residues: CASSATGDTEAFF.

The chain has TRBV4-2 and TRBJ2-2; 9 bases fit TRBD1. V was clipped by 11 bases and J by 5 bases; unmatched bases: 9. The germline V gene has CDR1 LGHNA and CDR2 YNFKEQ. The CDR3 has 14 amino acids. The CDR3, as DNA: TGTGCCTGTCGACCCGGGACAGGGACCGGGGAGCTGTTTTTT. Its protein product is CACRPGTGTGELFF.

This chain joins TRBV11-2 and TRBJ2-7; possibly TRBD2 for D (6 bases). This CDR3 region has 13 residues. The germline V gene has CDR1 SGHAT and CDR2 FQNNGV. V was trimmed by 4 bases and J by 1 base, leaving 8 bases between them. CDR3 region: CASSWAGSYEQYF. The CDR3 coding sequence is TGTGCCAGCAGCTGGGCGGGGTCCTACGAGCAGTACTTC.

The chain employs TRBV28 and TRBJ2-7; possible D gene TRBD2, 6 bases. The germline gives CDR1 MDHEN, CDR2 SYDVKM. V lost 5 bases, J lost 4 bases, and 18 bases lay in between. This CDR3 spans 15 amino acids. The CDR3 sequence is CASSAPRGRDYEQYF. CDR3 coding DNA: TGTGCCAGCAGTGCCCCCCGCGGGCGGGATTACGAGCAGTACTTC. Filled out from reference TRBV28 and TRBJ2-7, the complete variable domain reads DVKVTQSSRYLVKRTGEKVFLECVQDMDHENMFWYRQDPGLGLRLIYFSYDVKMKEKGDIPEGYSVSREKKERFSLILESASTNQTSMYLCASSAPRGRDYEQYFGPGTRLTVT.

The J gene is TRBJ2-5, the V gene TRBV13, with D unclear. CDR3 length: 13 amino acids. Germline CDR1 is PRHDT and CDR2 is FYEKMQ (reference sequence). V was pared by 1 base and J by 5 bases, with 8 bases between. For the CDR3, the DNA is TGTGCCAGCAGCTTAGCACTACGGGAGACCCAGTACTTC. It codes for CASSLALRETQYF.

The chain is built from TRBV7-3 and TRBJ2-1; the match to TRBD2 covers 11 bases. Germline V gene data show CDR1 as SGHTA and CDR2 as FQGTGA. Trimming took 5 bases from V and 7 from J; bases not matched to a gene: 7. CDR3 length: 15 residues. CDR3 DNA: TGTGCCAGCAGCCCCTACCTAGCGGGGGGTAATGAGCAGTTCTTC. Amino acid sequence: CASSPYLAGGNEQFF. The full variable domain, its missing parts supplied by reference TRBV7-3 and TRBJ2-1, is GAGVSQTPSNKVTEKGKYVELRCDPISGHTALYWYRQSLGQGPEFLIYFQGTGAADDSGLPNDRFFAVRPEGSVSTLKIQRTERGDSAVYLCASSPYLAGGNEQFFGPGTRLTVL.

The rearrangement links TRBV19 to TRBJ2-3, with TRBD1 matching over 7 bases. V shed 4 bases, J shed 2 bases, and the junction held 6 bases outside the gene matches. The germline CDR1 and CDR2 sequences are LNHDA and SQIVND (reference sequence). The CDR3 extends over 15 amino acids. Here the CDR3 reads CASSTRGTVTDTQYF. CDR3 nucleotides: TGTGCCAGTAGTACAAGAGGGACAGTCACAGATACGCAGTATTTT.

The chain carries TRBV25-1 and TRBJ2-7, with TRBD2 matching 8 bases. There are 13 residues in the CDR3. V lost 7 bases and J lost 6; bases outside the gene matches: 8. The germline gives CDR1 MGHDK, CDR2 SYGVNS. CDR3 sequence (DNA): TGTGCCAGCACAAGCGGGAGTTTAAGCGAGCAGTACTTC. Translated: CASTSGSLSEQYF.

This clone was detected only a few times. This chain connects TRBV5-6 to TRBJ2-7; no reliable D call. V dropped 3 bases and J dropped 0 bases, with 7 bases sitting between them. The CDR3 totals 13 residues. Germline assignment: CDR1 SGHDT and CDR2 YYEEEE. CDR3 coding DNA: TGTGCCAGCAGCTCAGGTAGCTCCTACGAGCAGTACTTC. Its translation is CASSSGSSYEQYF.

V usage is TRBV7-2 and J usage is TRBJ2-5; 13 nucleotides agree with TRBD2. The CDR3 loop spans 16 amino acids. The V segment lost 3 bases and the J segment 5 bases; nucleotides outside the gene matches: 6. Germline CDR1 SGHTA, CDR2 FQGNSA. CDR3 coding DNA: TGTGCCAGCAGCTTCAGACTAGCGGGAGGTATCGAGACCCAGTACTTC. It is translated as CASSFRLAGGIETQYF.

The chain recombines TRBV5-5 with TRBJ1-2; 7 bases line up with TRBD1. Germline V CDR1 and CDR2: SGHKS, YYEKEE (reference sequence). The trim removed 4 bases at V and 4 bases at J, leaving 13 bases unmatched. The CDR3 is made up of 16 amino acids. CDR3 region: CASSGWTGQQGYGYTF. CDR3 bases: TGTGCCAGCAGCGGGTGGACAGGTCAGCAGGGCTATGGCTACACCTTC.

The chain is built from TRBV7-2 and TRBJ2-7; TRBD1 agrees at 7 bases. Per the germline V gene, CDR1 is SGHTA and CDR2 is FQGNSA. The ends lost 1 base at V and 4 bases at J; junction bases unmatched: 7. The CDR3 has 15 residues. CDR3: CASSLDSDRQYEQYF. The CDR3 region has the DNA TGTGCCAGCAGCTTAGATTCGGACAGGCAATACGAGCAGTACTTC.

In its sample, this clone was seen a few times. The V and J genes are TRBV7-2 and TRBJ1-5, with D possibly being TRBD1 (6 bases). Trimming cost V 4 bases and J 4 bases, with 20 bases left between them. Germline V gene lookup returns CDR1 SGHTA and CDR2 FQGNSA. CDR3 length: 17 amino acids. The CDR3 is CASSSVRSGQVNQPQHF. The CDR3 DNA reads TGTGCCAGCAGCTCCGTGAGGTCGGGACAAGTTAATCAGCCCCAGCATTTT. The full variable domain, rest sourced from reference TRBV7-2 and TRBJ1-5, is GAGVSQSPSNKVTEKGKDVELRCDPISGHTALYWYRQSLGQGLEFLIYFQGNSAPDKSGLPSDRFSAERTGGSVSTLTIQRTQQEDSAVYLCASSSVRSGQVNQPQHFGDGTRLSIL.

The genes are TRBV9 and TRBJ2-1; TRBD2 matches at 9 bases. The germline V gene has CDR1 SGDLS and CDR2 YYNGEE. Trimming at V came to 5 bases and at J to 4 bases, leaving 7 bases not matched to a gene. The CDR3 extends over 15 amino acids. Here the CDR3 DNA reads TGTGCCAGCAGTCTCAGCGGGGGGCGATACAATGAGCAGTTCTTC. It codes for CASSLSGGRYNEQFF.

As DNA, the CDR3 is TGTGCCAGCAGGCGCGACGGGACAGGGTCTTCAGGCTACACCTTC. It codes for CASRRDGTGSSGYTF. The chain employs TRBV5-4 and TRBJ1-2; the match to TRBD1 covers 9 bases. Germline assignment: CDR1 SGHNT and CDR2 YYREEE (reference sequence). The CDR3 extends over 15 amino acids. Trimming took 5 bases from V and 8 from J; bases not matched to a gene: 13.

This clone was seen once. This chain connects TRBV6-6 to TRBJ1-3; 9 nucleotides align to TRBD1. CDR1 and CDR2 from the germline V gene are MNHNY and SVGAGI (reference sequence). This CDR3 region has 15 residues. V lost 7 bases, J lost 1 base, and 5 bases stayed unmatched. The CDR3 DNA follows: TGTGCCAGCACCCCGGGACAGGGATCTGGAAACACCATATATTTT. It translates to CASTPGQGSGNTIYF.

The chain couples TRBV14 to TRBJ2-5; TRBD2 matches at 10 bases. V was pared by 4 bases and J by 4 bases, with 6 bases of the junction left unmatched. This CDR3 contains 15 residues. Germline V gene data show CDR1 as SGHDN and CDR2 as FVKESK. The CDR3 sequence is CASSLRLAGLETQYF. CDR3 DNA sequence: TGTGCCAGCAGCCTTCGACTAGCGGGTTTAGAGACCCAGTACTTC.

The V gene is TRBV10-2, the J gene TRBJ2-5; 7 positions match TRBD1. CDR1 is WSHSY, CDR2 SAAADI, per germline. V shed 7 bases and J 2 bases; nucleotides not matched to a gene: 1. This CDR3 comprises 12 residues. The CDR3, as DNA: TGCGCCAGCAACAGGGGTCAAGAGACCCAGTACTTC. Its translation: CASNRGQETQYF.

The chain carries TRBV19 and TRBJ2-2; TRBD1 matches at 10 bases. From germline, CDR1 is LNHDA and CDR2 SQIVND (reference sequence). V dropped 1 base and J dropped 6; count of bases not matched to a gene: 8. The CDR3 covers 17 residues. The CDR3 DNA is TGTGCCAGTAGTATAGGGGACAGGGGAACTGCTGCCGGGGAGCTGTTTTTT. Its translation is CASSIGDRGTAAGELFF.

J is TRBJ2-6 and V is TRBV19; 7 positions agree with TRBD1. J gave up 1 base and V 4 bases, and 13 bases lay outside the gene matches. Germline CDR1 LNHDA, CDR2 SQIVND (reference sequence). The CDR3 has 19 amino acids. The CDR3 nucleotides read TGTGCCAGTAGTACGACCTACCCGGGACAGCAATCTGGGGCCAACGTCCTGACTTTC. This encodes CASSTTYPGQQSGANVLTF. The variable domain in full, with the rest retrieved from reference TRBV19 and TRBJ2-6, is DGGITQSPKYLFRKEGQNVTLSCEQNLNHDAMYWYRQDPGQGLRLIYYSQIVNDFQKGDIAEGYSVSREKKESFPLTVTSAQKNPTAFYLCASSTTYPGQQSGANVLTFGAGSRLTVL.

V gene TRBV9 combines with J gene TRBJ2-1; 7 bases are a match to TRBD2. The CDR3 totals 14 residues. V shed 4 bases, J shed 14 bases, and the junction held 15 bases outside the gene matches. From germline, CDR1 is SGDLS and CDR2 YYNGEE. CDR3 nucleotide sequence: TGTGCCAGCAGCTCCGGGACTACCACTTCGGACAAGTTCTTC. It translates to CASSSGTTTSDKFF.

The chain's CDR3 is CASSIQGQRNEKLFF. The CDR3 nucleotides are TGTGCCAGTAGTATACAGGGGCAACGGAATGAAAAACTGTTTTTT. The chain uses TRBV19 and TRBJ1-4; a weak D match, TRBD1 (6 bases). The germline CDR1 and CDR2 sequences are LNHDA and SQIVND (reference sequence). The CDR3 is 15 amino acids. Between the trimmed V and J ends, which lost 2 bases and 5 bases, there was a span of 12 bases.